This is a list of T cell receptor beta chains from one sample in a study of cytomegalovirus exposure and HLA in healthy donors. TCRdb's copy holds only in-frame clones and misses some; the assay was immunoSEQ multiplex PCR. Its table lists roughly 77,000 clones. The specimen sequenced was PBMCs. The receptors originated from a young man in good health and CMV-seronegative. Each CDR3 is given with its conserved first and last residue. The order of the fields is D gene, V gene, J gene, CDR3 DNA, CDR3 protein. The D gene is left open where the match is weak.

TRBD1,TRBV19,TRBJ2-7,TGTGCCAGTAAGGACAGGGAACACGAGCAGTACTTC,CASKDREHEQYF
NA,TRBV28,TRBJ2-3,TGTGCCAGCAGTTCGCTCCCTGGCGGGGACAGCACAGATACGCAGTATTTT,CASSSLPGGDSTDTQYF
NA,TRBV21-1,TRBJ1-1,TGTGCCATCAATCCCAGCGGGGGGGACACTGAAGCTTTCTTT,CAINPSGGDTEAFF
TRBD2,TRBV7-9,TRBJ2-5,TGTGCCAGCAGCTTAGGACTAGCGTACCAAGAGACCCAGTACTTC,CASSLGLAYQETQYF
NA,TRBV5-6,TRBJ1-3,TGTGCCAGCAGCTTGGCAGGGGCTGGAAACACCATATATTTT,CASSLAGAGNTIYF
NA,TRBV19,TRBJ1-6,TGTGCCAGTAGAAACAGGGCCTATTCACCCCTCCACTTT,CASRNRAYSPLHF
TRBD1,TRBV5-6,TRBJ1-5,TGTGCCAGCAGCTCCTGGGACAGGGAAGTCAATCAGCCCCAGCATTTT,CASSSWDREVNQPQHF
NA,TRBV7-3,TRBJ2-2,TGTGCCAGCAGCCCAAATCGCGAAAGGGAGCTGTTTTTT,CASSPNRERELFF
NA,TRBV7-9,TRBJ2-1,TGTGCCAGCAGCTTAGTGGCGCTAGGTGAGCAGTTCTTC,CASSLVALGEQFF
NA,TRBV4-2,TRBJ2-1,TGTGCCAGCAGCCAAGACTACCCTTCCTACAATGAGCAGTTCTTC,CASSQDYPSYNEQFF
TRBD2,TRBV5-1,TRBJ2-5,TGCGCCAGCAGCTTGGACATCAGCGGGGGTAACCAAGAGACCCAGTACTTC,CASSLDISGGNQETQYF
NA,TRBV18,TRBJ2-7,TGTGCCAGCTCGACCCTGCAGGGAAGAACCTACGAGCAGTACTTC,CASSTLQGRTYEQYF
NA,TRBV20-1,TRBJ1-2,TGCAGTGCTCTACTCTATGGCTACACCTTC,CSALLYGYTF
NA,TRBV1,TRBJ1-5,TGCACCAGCAGCCGAGGTCTGGGACAGGGGGCAAGCAATCAGCCCCAGCATTTT,CTSSRGLGQGASNQPQHF
NA,TRBV5-1,TRBJ1-1,TGCGCCAGCAGCCGCGGGACGGCGAACACTGAAGCTTTCTTT,CASSRGTANTEAFF
TRBD2,TRBV6-6,TRBJ2-1,TGTGCCAGCAGTACCCATAGCGGGGGGGCCGAGAATGAGCAGTTCTTC,CASSTHSGGAENEQFF
TRBD1,TRBV19,TRBJ1-1,TGTGCCAGTAGTCCGACGCCGGGACAGGGAGTGGGCACTGAAGCTTTCTTT,CASSPTPGQGVGTEAFF
TRBD2,TRBV7-3,TRBJ2-3,TGTGCCAGCAGCTCCTGGACTAGCGGGAGGGCAGATACGCAGTATTTT,CASSSWTSGRADTQYF
NA,TRBV7-9,TRBJ2-1,TGTGCCAGCAGCTTTCTAGACAATGAGCAGTTCTTC,CASSFLDNEQFF
NA,TRBV18,TRBJ1-1,TGTGCCAGCCTCGACAGGCTCACTGAAGCTTTCTTT,CASLDRLTEAFF
NA,TRBV18,TRBJ2-5,TGTGCCAGCTCACCACTCGGTAGAGAGACCCAGTACTTC,CASSPLGRETQYF
NA,TRBV9,TRBJ2-4,TGTGCCAGCAGCCCGGGAGCTTCCAAAAACATTCAGTACTTC,CASSPGASKNIQYF
TRBD2,TRBV28,TRBJ2-5,TGTGCCGGGCCGTGGAGAGCGGGGGCAGAGACCCAGTACTTC,CAGPWRAGAETQYF
TRBD2,TRBV9,TRBJ2-7,TGTGCCAGCAGCCCGCGCGCCGGACTAGCGGGATATTACGAGCAGTACTTC,CASSPRAGLAGYYEQYF
TRBD1,TRBV19,TRBJ2-7,TGTGCCAGTAGTACCCCAGGGGGCCTCGGCGAGCAGTACTTC,CASSTPGGLGEQYF
TRBD1,TRBV9,TRBJ2-7,TGTGCCAGCAGCCCCGGGACAGGGGGCCCCTACGAGCAGTACTTC,CASSPGTGGPYEQYF
NA,TRBV2,TRBJ1-5,TGTGCCAGCAGTGTGGGGGCTGAACAGCCCCAGCATTTT,CASSVGAEQPQHF
TRBD1,TRBV5-6,TRBJ2-1,TGTGCCAGCAGCCCGACAGGGGCTTCCTACAATGAGCAGTTCTTC,CASSPTGASYNEQFF
TRBD1,TRBV30,TRBJ2-1,TGTGCCTCGGGACAGAGCTCCTACAATGAGCAGTTCTTC,CASGQSSYNEQFF
TRBD1,TRBV29-1,TRBJ2-5,TGCAGCGTGGCGACAGGGGGATACATAGAGACCCAGTACTTC,CSVATGGYIETQYF
NA,TRBV18,TRBJ2-3,TGTGCCAGCTCACCATTTAGCGAGAGCACAGATACGCAGTATTTT,CASSPFSESTDTQYF
NA,TRBV11-2,TRBJ2-7,TGTGCCAGCAGCGCGCTCGGGAAGAGATTTAAAGAGCAGTACTTC,CASSALGKRFKEQYF